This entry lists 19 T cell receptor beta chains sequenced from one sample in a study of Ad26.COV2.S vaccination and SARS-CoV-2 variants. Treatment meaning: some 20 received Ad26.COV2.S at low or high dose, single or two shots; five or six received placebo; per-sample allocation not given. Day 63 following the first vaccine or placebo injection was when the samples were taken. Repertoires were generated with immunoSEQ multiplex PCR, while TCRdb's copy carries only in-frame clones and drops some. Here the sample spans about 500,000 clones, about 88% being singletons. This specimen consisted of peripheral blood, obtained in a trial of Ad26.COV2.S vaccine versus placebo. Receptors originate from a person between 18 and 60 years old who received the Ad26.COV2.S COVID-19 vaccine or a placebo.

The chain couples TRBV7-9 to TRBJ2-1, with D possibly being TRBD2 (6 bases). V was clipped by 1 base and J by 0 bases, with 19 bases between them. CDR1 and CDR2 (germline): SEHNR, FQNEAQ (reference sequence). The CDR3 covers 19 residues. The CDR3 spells CASSLGPGTARSSYNEQFF. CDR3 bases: TGTGCCAGCAGCTTAGGTCCGGGGACTGCCAGAAGCTCCTACAATGAGCAGTTCTTC.

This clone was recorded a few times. The CDR3 nucleotides are TGCGCCAGCAGCCGATGGACTAGCGGTTTTTACAATGAGCAGTTCTTC. Translated, it gives CASSRWTSGFYNEQFF. This rearrangement joins TRBV4-1 to TRBJ2-1; TRBD2 aligns across 10 bases. The CDR3 contains 16 residues. The V and J ends lost 4 bases and 4 bases, in that order; junction bases with no gene match: 7. The germline CDR1 and CDR2 sequences are MGHRA and YSYEKL.

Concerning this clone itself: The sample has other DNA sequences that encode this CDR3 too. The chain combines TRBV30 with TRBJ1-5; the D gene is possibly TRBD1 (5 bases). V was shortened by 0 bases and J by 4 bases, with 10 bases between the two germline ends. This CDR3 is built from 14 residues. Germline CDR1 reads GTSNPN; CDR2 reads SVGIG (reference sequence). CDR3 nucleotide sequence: TGTGCCTGGAGTGTTGGGGGGTCAAATCAGCCCCAGCATTTT. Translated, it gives CAWSVGGSNQPQHF.

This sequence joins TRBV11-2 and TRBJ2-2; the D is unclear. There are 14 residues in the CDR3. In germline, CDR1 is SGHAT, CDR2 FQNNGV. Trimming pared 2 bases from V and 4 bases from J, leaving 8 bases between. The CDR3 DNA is TGTGCCAGCAGCTTAAACATAGGCACCGGGGAGCTGTTTTTT. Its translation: CASSLNIGTGELFF.

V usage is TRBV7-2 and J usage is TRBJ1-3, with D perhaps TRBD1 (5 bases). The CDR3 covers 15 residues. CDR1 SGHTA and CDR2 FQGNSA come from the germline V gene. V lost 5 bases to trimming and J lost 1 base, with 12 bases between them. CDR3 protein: CASSPGTASGNTIYF. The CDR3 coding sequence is TGTGCCAGCAGCCCAGGGACGGCTTCTGGAAACACCATATATTTT.

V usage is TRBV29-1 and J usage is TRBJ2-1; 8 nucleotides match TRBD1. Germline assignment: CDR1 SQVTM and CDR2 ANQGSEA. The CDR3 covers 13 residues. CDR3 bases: TGCAGGGAAGGACAGGGCTACTACAATGAGCAGTTCTTC. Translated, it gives CREGQGYYNEQFF.

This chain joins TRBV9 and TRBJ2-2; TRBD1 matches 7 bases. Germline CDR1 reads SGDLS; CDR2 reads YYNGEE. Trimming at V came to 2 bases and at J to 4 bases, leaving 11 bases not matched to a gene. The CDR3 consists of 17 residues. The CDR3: CASSVTGDPAFTGELFF. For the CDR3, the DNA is TGTGCCAGCAGCGTTACAGGGGACCCGGCGTTCACCGGGGAGCTGTTTTTT.

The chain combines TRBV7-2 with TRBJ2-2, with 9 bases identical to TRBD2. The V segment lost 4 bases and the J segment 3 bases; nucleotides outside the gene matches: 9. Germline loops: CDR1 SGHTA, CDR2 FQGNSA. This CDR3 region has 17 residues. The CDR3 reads CASSSLGTSQYTGELFF. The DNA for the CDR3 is TGTGCCAGCAGCTCCCTTGGGACTAGCCAATACACCGGGGAGCTGTTTTTT.

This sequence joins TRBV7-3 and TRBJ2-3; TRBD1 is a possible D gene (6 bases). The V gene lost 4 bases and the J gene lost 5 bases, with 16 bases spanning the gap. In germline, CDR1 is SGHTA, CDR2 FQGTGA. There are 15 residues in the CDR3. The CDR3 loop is CASSSGGHGIDTQYF. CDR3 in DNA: TGTGCCAGCAGCTCTGGGGGCCACGGGATAGATACGCAGTATTTT.

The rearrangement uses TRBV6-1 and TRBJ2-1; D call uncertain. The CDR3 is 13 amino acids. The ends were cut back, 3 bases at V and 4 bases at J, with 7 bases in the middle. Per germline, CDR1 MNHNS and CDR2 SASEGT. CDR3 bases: TGTGCCAGCAGTGAGTGGAGATACAATGAGCAGTTCTTC. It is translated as CASSEWRYNEQFF.

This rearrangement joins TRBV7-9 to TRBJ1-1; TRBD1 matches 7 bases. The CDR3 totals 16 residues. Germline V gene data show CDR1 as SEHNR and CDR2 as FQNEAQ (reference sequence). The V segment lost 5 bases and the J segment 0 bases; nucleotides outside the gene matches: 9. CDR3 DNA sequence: TGTGCCAGCAGCCGACACAGGGGTGTCCTGAACACTGAAGCTTTCTTT. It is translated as CASSRHRGVLNTEAFF.

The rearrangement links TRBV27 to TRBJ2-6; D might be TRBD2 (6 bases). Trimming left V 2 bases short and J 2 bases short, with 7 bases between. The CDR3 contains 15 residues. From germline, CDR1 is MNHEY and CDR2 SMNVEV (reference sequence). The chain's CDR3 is CASSLRRAGANVLTF. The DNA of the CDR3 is TGTGCCAGCAGTTTAAGGAGGGCTGGGGCCAACGTCCTGACTTTC.

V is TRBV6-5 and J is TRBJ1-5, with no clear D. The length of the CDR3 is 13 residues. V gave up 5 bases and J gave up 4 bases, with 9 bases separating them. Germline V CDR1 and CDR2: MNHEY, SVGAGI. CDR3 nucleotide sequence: TGTGCCAGCAGTAGGTCTAGAAATCAGCCCCAGCATTTT. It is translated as CASSRSRNQPQHF.

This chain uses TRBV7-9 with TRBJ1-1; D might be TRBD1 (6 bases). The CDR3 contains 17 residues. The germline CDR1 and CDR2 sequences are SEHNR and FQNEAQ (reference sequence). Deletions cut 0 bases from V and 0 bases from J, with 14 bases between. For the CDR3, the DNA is TGTGCCAGCAGCTTAGCCCACAGGGTAGAGGTGAACACTGAAGCTTTCTTT. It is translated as CASSLAHRVEVNTEAFF. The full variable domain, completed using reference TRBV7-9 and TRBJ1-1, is DTGVSQNPRHKITKRGQNVTFRCDPISEHNRLYWYRQTLGQGPEFLTYFQNEAQLEKSRLLSDRFSAERPKGSFSTLEIQRTEQGDSAMYLCASSLAHRVEVNTEAFFGQGTRLTVV.

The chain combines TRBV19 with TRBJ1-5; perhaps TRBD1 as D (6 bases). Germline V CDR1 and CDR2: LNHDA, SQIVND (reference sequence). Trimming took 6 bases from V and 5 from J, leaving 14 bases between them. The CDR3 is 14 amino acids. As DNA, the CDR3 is TGTGCCAGTAGCCCCCCCGGGGGCCATCAGCCCCAGCATTTT. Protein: CASSPPGGHQPQHF. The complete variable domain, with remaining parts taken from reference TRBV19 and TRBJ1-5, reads DGGITQSPKYLFRKEGQNVTLSCEQNLNHDAMYWYRQDPGQGLRLIYYSQIVNDFQKGDIAEGYSVSREKKESFPLTVTSAQKNPTAFYLCASSPPGGHQPQHFGDGTRLSIL.

This chain's CDR3 is CASSANRVLAEAFF. CDR3 DNA sequence: TGTGCCAGCAGCGCTAACAGGGTTTTGGCTGAAGCTTTCTTT. This chain joins TRBV7-9 and TRBJ1-1; D is possibly TRBD1 (6 bases). The CDR3 length is 14 residues. Trimming took 5 bases from V and 6 from J, leaving 16 bases between them. The germline gives CDR1 SEHNR, CDR2 FQNEAQ (reference sequence).

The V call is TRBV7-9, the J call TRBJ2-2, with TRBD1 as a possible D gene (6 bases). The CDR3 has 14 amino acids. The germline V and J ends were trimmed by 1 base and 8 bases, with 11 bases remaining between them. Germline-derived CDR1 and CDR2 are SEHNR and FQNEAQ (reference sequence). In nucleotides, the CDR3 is TGTGCCAGCAGCTTAGACACAGGGCGAGGGGAGCTGTTTTTT. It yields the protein CASSLDTGRGELFF.

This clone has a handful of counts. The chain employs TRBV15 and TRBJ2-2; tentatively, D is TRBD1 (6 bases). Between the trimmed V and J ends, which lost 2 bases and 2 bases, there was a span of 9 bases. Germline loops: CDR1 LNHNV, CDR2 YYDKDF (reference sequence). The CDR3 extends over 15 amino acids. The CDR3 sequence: CATSRPTGNTGELFF. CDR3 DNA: TGTGCCACCAGCAGACCGACAGGCAACACCGGGGAGCTGTTTTTT.

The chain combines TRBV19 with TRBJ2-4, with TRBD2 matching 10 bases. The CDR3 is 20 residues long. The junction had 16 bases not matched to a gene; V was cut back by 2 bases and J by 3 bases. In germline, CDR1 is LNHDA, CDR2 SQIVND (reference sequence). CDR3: CASSIKRVAGGPPGKNIQYF. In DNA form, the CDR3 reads TGTGCCAGTAGTATAAAAAGGGTAGCGGGAGGTCCTCCTGGCAAAAACATTCAGTACTTC.